This note documents a single T cell receptor (beta chain) sequence. Original processing notes: Without quality scores, immunoSEQ junctional reads could not be filtered like full-length reads. Profiled with immunoSEQ multiplex PCR; TCRdb holds only in-frame clones, not every one. The D gene and trimming were derived from the DNA, and the V and J assignments and clone size from that table. In the table there are some 2 million clones, about 95% of which are singletons. This sample is drawn from a study of shared clonotypes between healthy human individuals. Naive CD8 isolation took CD45RO-negative cells positively selected for CCR7 and excluded terminally differentiated effector memory CD45RA+ cells. CDR3 size: 15 residues. Trimming removed 0 bases from V and 1 base from J, with 9 bases in between. Germline V gene lookup returns CDR1 SGHRS and CDR2 YFSETQ.

The clonotype was recovered from a man aged 18-30 years in good health. This rearrangement joins TRBV5-1 to TRBJ2-3; D is undetermined. Sequencing was carried out using naive CD8+ T cells sorted from blood. As DNA, the CDR3 is TGCGCCAGCAGCTTGGATGCGGACCGCACAGATACGCAGTATTTT. Amino acids: CASSLDADRTDTQYF. The full variable domain, rest sourced from reference TRBV5-1 and TRBJ2-3, is KAGVTQTPRYLIKTRGQQVTLSCSPISGHRSVSWYQQTPGQGLQFLFEYFSETQRNKGNFPGRFSGRQFSNSRSEMNVSTLELGDSALYLCASSLDADRTDTQYFGPGTRLTVL.